This T cell receptor (beta chain) stems from a study of blood T cell repertoires in COVID-19. Study-level background: Material from acute and convalescent COVID-19 was sourced from the United States, Italy and Spain. Sources were T cells, B-cell-depleted T cells, or PBMCs; the material itself was cDNA or gDNA.

The length of the CDR3 is 12 residues. Germline CDR1 is LGHNT and CDR2 is FRNRAP. Trimming removed 5 bases from V and 11 bases from J, with 15 bases in between. Original analysis: Estimation of nucleated cell counts relied on the amplification of reference gene primers. The protocol was immunoSEQ multiplex PCR, while the TCRdb copy is restricted to in-frame clones and leaves out a portion. V and J calls and clone size follow that table, whereas D and trimming were derived from the DNA. The repertoire holds about 100,000 clones, with approximately 86% as singletons. The sequenced material came from peripheral blood. This rearrangement joins TRBV12-5 to TRBJ1-1, with D maybe TRBD1 (6 bases). The origin of this receptor is a man in his sixties with acute or convalescent COVID-19. Here the CDR3 DNA reads TGTGCTAGTGGTCCCTTACAGGGTACGGCTTTCTTT. Translated: CASGPLQGTAFF.